This T cell receptor (beta chain) originates from a study of regulatory T cells in long-lasting Graves disease. Turning to this clonotype: Its target is not known.

As to time point: persistent/refractory GD, antithyroid drugs over 5 years with positive TRAb. PBMCs were the source of the RNA used for TCR sequencing. Points from the study as a whole: Patients with persistent Graves' had lower TCR diversity than newly diagnosed patients.

CDR3 size: 12 residues. Trimming shortened V by 6 bases and J by 7 bases, and 12 bases separated the two germline ends. Arm-PCR of CDR3 regions and iRepertoire HTBI primers were the basis on which TCR beta libraries were built. Via MiXCR, TCRdb re-called the multiplex PCR reads, giving one row per CDR3 protein. The sample contains 600,000 to 850,000 distinct CDR3 sequences, around 30% of which appear only once. The receptor's source is a female donor with Graves disease. Specimen: peripheral blood mononuclear cells (PBMCs), collected when the disease was refractory, from a patient treated with antithyroid drugs. This chain uses TRBV12-3 or TRBV12-4 with TRBJ2-5; TRBD1 is a possible D gene (5 bases). CDR3 sequence: CASSPGMGTQYF. CDR3 sequence (DNA): TGTGCCAGCAGCCCAGGGATGGGGACCCAGTACTTC.